This T cell receptor beta chain was captured in a study of human CD8 memory T cell subsets. Making the TCR beta libraries relied on UMI-labeled 5' RACE. TCRdb processed the 5' RACE reads again and assigns one entry to each CDR3 protein, with no DNA. The table lists about 5,000 distinct CDR3 sequences. Judged by frequency, this clonotype is medium-sized (0.01 to 0.1%). Its antigen is undetermined. Study-wide results and limits: Diversity, measured as normalized Shannon-Wiener diversity, was similarly high in stem-like memory and precursor exhausted T cells. Effector memory cells did not share this.

In each subset, RNA was taken from duplicate vials, each of 150,000 sorted CD8+ T cells. CDR1 and CDR2 (germline): LGHNA, YSLEER. This CDR3 spans 16 amino acids. The TCR sequence derives from a human donor in good health. Sequencing was done on a sample of CD8+ T cells from PBMCs. The genes are TRBV4-3 and TRBJ2-1; the D gene TCRdb calls, TRBD2, cannot be checked with no DNA. CDR3: CASSQEAGGSYNEQFF.